A single T cell receptor (beta chain) is shown here with its context. Its antigen is not identified. The germline V gene encodes CDR1 MNHEY and CDR2 SVGAGI. This CDR3 is built from 13 residues. Germline trimming cut 6 bases from V and 7 bases from J; bases unmatched to any gene: 7. The sample belongs to a study of blood T cells in healthy people across ages. Background on the study: Using template switching, researchers captured about one barcoded beta molecule for each two T cells.

The use of a sample-barcoded 5' primer and a J-beta primer mix characterized a second PCR of about 7 to 12 cycles. Via MiXCR, TCRdb re-called the 5' RACE reads, giving one row per CDR3 protein. The sample contains 730,000 or so distinct CDR3 sequences, roughly 43% of which appear only once. Researchers report isolating at least 6 million PBMCs per sample. Study results and caveats: Among T cells, TCR beta diversity per million cells dropped roughly linearly as age rose.

The rearrangement links TRBV6-5 to TRBJ1-2, with 8 bases aligning to TRBD1. Sequencing was carried out using blood. The TCR sequence derives from an elderly man in good health. CDR3 in DNA: TGTGCCAGCAGCAGACAGGGGATATGTGGCTACACCTTC. Its protein is CASSRQGICGYTF.